This TCR beta chain came from a study of Graves' ophthalmopathy and Graves' hyperthyroidism. This clonotype was picked up one time. Its antigen is as yet unknown. The authors amplified TCR beta CDR3 regions from RNA transcripts. An initial RT-PCR round employing HTBI primers preceded a second-round multiplex PCR. Each CDR3 protein is one row after TCRdb ran MiXCR on the multiplex PCR reads. The sample lists some 1.1 million distinct CDR3 sequences; roughly 35% were seen once. CDR1 and CDR2 (germline): SGHRS, YFSETQ. Trimming pared 1 base from V and 1 base from J, leaving 21 bases between. The CDR3 contains 20 residues. Study-level results: The model predicted ophthalmopathy progression with 70.59% sensitivity and 72% to 85% specificity.

What was sequenced was peripheral blood or thyroid tissue (not recorded which). The rearrangement joins TRBV5-1 to TRBJ2-6; D gene ambiguous. The receptor was derived from an adult man with Graves' hyperthyroidism. The chain's CDR3 is CASSLTAASARSSGANVLTF. DNA of the CDR3: TGCGCCAGCAGCTTGACGGCAGCCTCAGCCCGTTCATCTGGGGCCAACGTCCTGACTTTC. The whole variable domain, filled in from reference TRBV5-1 and TRBJ2-6, reads KAGVTQTPRYLIKTRGQQVTLSCSPISGHRSVSWYQQTPGQGLQFLFEYFSETQRNKGNFPGRFSGRQFSNSRSEMNVSTLELGDSALYLCASSLTAASARSSGANVLTFGAGSRLTVL.